The 28 T cell receptor beta chains below all came from one sample that was sequenced in a study of shared clonotypes between healthy human individuals (TCRdb year 2020). The library was made by the immunoSEQ multiplex PCR assay. TCRdb holds this immuneACCESS table with in-frame rearrangements only. Some clones are missing; in checked studies, unresolved V genes explain under half, and the rest has no known cause. The sample has about 1 million clones on record, about 75% of them singletons. Approximately 1.5% of the sample lies in the top ten. Material for sequencing was memory CD4+ T cells sorted from blood. The sample's cell subset or site label, in plain terms: CD45RA-negative fraction. These TCRs come from a young man in good health.

The chain joins TRBV11-1 to TRBJ2-1, with D possibly being TRBD1 or TRBD2 (6 bases each). The germline V gene encodes CDR1 SGHAT and CDR2 FQDESV (reference sequence). The CDR3 runs 15 residues. V lost 2 bases, J lost 4 bases, and 12 bases lay in between. DNA for the CDR3: TGTGCCAGCAGCTTATTGGGGGGCTCGTACAATGAGCAGTTCTTC. Its translation: CASSLLGGSYNEQFF.

V is TRBV7-2 and J is TRBJ2-6; D gene unclear. The CDR3 length is 15 residues. The V gene's germline CDR1 is SGHTA and CDR2 FQGNSA. Trimming took off 4 bases at V and 1 base at J, with 8 bases between the two ends. The DNA for the CDR3 is TGTGCCAGCAGCTATTCCCAATCTGGGGCCAACGTCCTGACTTTC. Protein sequence: CASSYSQSGANVLTF.

This rearrangement joins TRBV9 to TRBJ2-5, with D perhaps TRBD2 (5 bases). CDR1 SGDLS and CDR2 YYNGEE come from the germline V gene. V was pared by 2 bases and J by 5 bases, with 10 bases between. The CDR3 consists of 13 residues. DNA for the CDR3: TGTGCCAGCAGCGTTCGAGGGTTGGAGACCCAGTACTTC. Protein: CASSVRGLETQYF.

The J gene is TRBJ1-1, the V gene TRBV15; TRBD1 aligns across 7 bases. Germline trimming cut 2 bases from V and 1 base from J; bases unmatched to any gene: 4. Germline CDR1 is LNHNV and CDR2 is YYDKDF (reference sequence). The length of the CDR3 is 15 residues. CDR3 region: CATSRNRGANTEAFF. As DNA, the CDR3 is TGTGCCACCAGCAGAAACAGGGGTGCGAACACTGAAGCTTTCTTT.

V usage is TRBV6-1 and J usage is TRBJ1-5, with D perhaps TRBD1 (5 bases). The CDR3 consists of 14 residues. Trimming shortened V by 4 bases and J by 2 bases, and 9 bases separated the two germline ends. Germline assignment: CDR1 MNHNS and CDR2 SASEGT. This chain's CDR3 is CASSAQGGNQPQHF. CDR3 in DNA: TGTGCCAGCAGTGCGCAGGGCGGCAATCAGCCCCAGCATTTT.

DNA for the CDR3: TGTGCCAGCAGTTCCGGGTTAGAGGGGAAACTGTTTTTT. It is translated as CASSSGLEGKLFF. V gene TRBV9 combines with J gene TRBJ1-4; D perhaps matches TRBD1 (5 bases). Germline V gene lookup returns CDR1 SGDLS and CDR2 YYNGEE. CDR3 size: 13 residues. Trimming shortened V by 5 bases and J by 11 bases, and 16 bases separated the two germline ends.

The chain is built from TRBV5-5 and TRBJ2-7; D is unresolved. The V and J ends lost 4 bases and 0 bases respectively, with 11 bases between them. CDR3 length: 14 amino acids. Germline CDR1 and CDR2: SGHKS and YYEKEE (reference sequence). This chain's CDR3 is CASSPRLSSYEQYF. DNA for the CDR3: TGTGCCAGCAGCCCCCGCCTGAGCTCCTACGAGCAGTACTTC.

This clone showed up just a few times. The V gene is TRBV7-2, the J gene TRBJ2-1; D gene unclear. V dropped 10 bases and J dropped 0 bases, with 10 bases sitting between them. Germline V gene sequence: CDR1 SGHTA, CDR2 FQGNSA. The CDR3 runs to 13 residues. The CDR3 DNA reads TGTGCCACCTCTCTGTACTCCTACAATGAGCAGTTCTTC. This sequence encodes CATSLYSYNEQFF. Based on the CDR3 plus reference TRBV7-2 and TRBJ2-1, the full variable domain is GAGVSQSPSNKVTEKGKDVELRCDPISGHTALYWYRQSLGQGLEFLIYFQGNSAPDKSGLPSDRFSAERTGGSVSTLTIQRTQQEDSAVYLCATSLYSYNEQFFGPGTRLTVL.

V usage is TRBV28 and J usage is TRBJ2-1; no definite D call. CDR1 MDHEN and CDR2 SYDVKM come from the germline V gene. The CDR3 runs 12 residues. V gave up 5 bases and J gave up 9 bases, with 11 bases separating them. The CDR3 reads CASSLNWGEQFF. The CDR3 DNA follows: TGTGCCAGCAGTCTCAACTGGGGTGAGCAGTTCTTC.

In this sample, this clone turned up a few times. The V call is TRBV5-1, the J call TRBJ1-4, with 10 nucleotides matching TRBD1. V gave up 0 bases and J gave up 6 bases; unmatched junction bases: 2. The CDR3 covers 15 residues. From germline, CDR1 is SGHRS and CDR2 YFSETQ. The CDR3 DNA follows: TGCGCCAGCAGCTTGGGACAGGGGGCTTATGAAAAACTGTTTTTT. Its translation: CASSLGQGAYEKLFF.

The chain is built from TRBV5-1 and TRBJ1-2, with 8 positions matching TRBD1. The CDR3 has 16 amino acids. Germline V CDR1 and CDR2: SGHRS, YFSETQ. V was clipped by 4 bases and J by 4 bases; unmatched bases: 12. The CDR3: CASSPGGGQVAYGYTF. As DNA, the CDR3 is TGCGCCAGCAGCCCCGGCGGGGGACAGGTCGCCTATGGCTACACCTTC.

This clone was found once. Other DNA sequences in the same sample also yield this CDR3. The gene calls are TRBV5-1 and TRBJ2-7; 8 positions agree with TRBD1. The V and J ends lost 3 bases and 2 bases, in that order; junction bases with no gene match: 1. Germline V gene data show CDR1 as SGHRS and CDR2 as YFSETQ. The CDR3 covers 13 residues. The CDR3 loop is CASSSGGTYEQYF. The CDR3 DNA reads as TGCGCCAGCAGCTCAGGGGGCACCTACGAGCAGTACTTC.

The CDR3 is CASSPTSGETQYF. CDR3 nucleotide sequence: TGTGCCAGCTCACCGACTAGCGGAGAGACCCAGTACTTC. The V and J genes are TRBV18 and TRBJ2-5, with 9 positions matching TRBD2. This CDR3 is 13 amino acids long. Germline CDR1 and CDR2: KGHSH and LQKENI. V lost 3 bases and J lost 4; bases outside the gene matches: 0.

V usage is TRBV6-1 and J usage is TRBJ2-3, with D uncertain. CDR3 length equals 14 residues. From germline, CDR1 is MNHNS and CDR2 SASEGT. Trimming took 7 bases from V and 2 from J, leaving 13 bases between them. Here the CDR3 DNA reads TGTGCCAGCATGTCGGCAGAGCTCACAGATACGCAGTATTTT. Its translation: CASMSAELTDTQYF.

This clone was seen just once. The genes are TRBV2 and TRBJ2-7; 7 bases map to TRBD1. The CDR3 has 13 amino acids. The germline gives CDR1 SNHLY, CDR2 FYNNEI. Unmatched junction bases numbered 2, after V lost 2 bases and J lost 4 bases. CDR3 amino acids: CASSERDSYEQYF. CDR3 nucleotides: TGTGCCAGCAGTGAAAGGGACAGTTACGAGCAGTACTTC.

This chain links TRBV5-5 with TRBJ2-7; TRBD2 aligns across 9 bases. CDR1 and CDR2 from the germline V gene are SGHKS and YYEKEE (reference sequence). Germline trimming cut 1 base from V and 7 bases from J; bases unmatched to any gene: 0. The CDR3 sequence is 12 residues long. CDR3 sequence (DNA): TGTGCCAGCAGCTTGCTAGCGGGAGAGCAGTACTTC. Encoded protein: CASSLLAGEQYF.

The chain is built from TRBV11-2 and TRBJ2-7, with D hard to call. The CDR3 loop spans 15 amino acids. V gave up 6 bases and J gave up 2 bases, with 17 bases separating them. Germline V lookup: CDR1 SGHAT, CDR2 FQNNGV. In nucleotides, the CDR3 is TGTGCCAGCAGTCCTCCGGCCTGGGAAACCTACGAGCAGTACTTC. This encodes CASSPPAWETYEQYF.

The rearrangement uses TRBV18 and TRBJ1-1, with a possible D match to TRBD1 (5 bases). Trimming pared 4 bases from V and 4 bases from J, leaving 13 bases between. Germline assignment: CDR1 KGHSH and CDR2 LQKENI. The CDR3 loop spans 14 amino acids. The CDR3 loop reads CASSHKAGGTEAFF. CDR3 nucleotide sequence: TGTGCCAGCTCACACAAAGCCGGGGGCACTGAAGCTTTCTTT.

About this clone itself: Within the sample, other DNA sequences also encode this same CDR3. This rearrangement joins TRBV5-1 to TRBJ2-2; tentatively, D is TRBD1 (6 bases). CDR1 and CDR2 (germline): SGHRS, YFSETQ. Trimming shortened V by 0 bases and J by 5 bases, and 11 bases separated the two germline ends. The CDR3 runs 15 residues. CDR3 bases: TGCGCCAGCAGCTTGGAACAGGGCGGAACCGGGGAGCTGTTTTTT. Its translation: CASSLEQGGTGELFF.

CDR3 in DNA: TGTGCCAGCAGTCAGGTCGTAGTCTCCTACAATGAGCAGTTCTTC. Translated: CASSQVVVSYNEQFF. The rearrangement joins TRBV6-6 to TRBJ2-1, with unresolved D. V was clipped by 5 bases and J by 0 bases, with 11 bases between them. From germline, CDR1 is MNHNY and CDR2 SVGAGI (reference sequence). This CDR3 region has 15 residues.

The rearrangement uses TRBV7-2 and TRBJ2-3, with TRBD2 identical over 9 bases. Germline loops: CDR1 SGHTA, CDR2 FQGNSA. CDR3 length equals 16 residues. The trim removed 3 bases at V and 1 base at J, leaving 5 bases unmatched. The CDR3 reads CASSFGGRAGTDTQYF. The DNA for the CDR3 is TGTGCCAGCAGCTTCGGCGGGAGGGCCGGCACAGATACGCAGTATTTT.

About this clone: A read error may be the cause here, since a much bigger clone is one base away. The chain couples TRBV7-9 to TRBJ1-1, with D perhaps matching TRBD1 (5 bases). Per germline, CDR1 SEHNR and CDR2 FQNEAQ (reference sequence). The CDR3 contains 14 residues. Trimming took 0 bases from V and 1 from J, leaving 6 bases between them. The CDR3 spells CASSLATANTEAFF. In nucleotides, the CDR3 is TGTGCCAGCAGCTTAGCGACAGCGAACACTGAAGCTTTCTTT.

The chain carries TRBV10-3 and TRBJ1-2; weak D call: TRBD1 (6 bases). Germline values: CDR1 ENHRY, CDR2 SYGVKD. The CDR3 is made up of 12 amino acids. V shed 6 bases and J shed 3 bases, with 8 bases lying between them. The chain's CDR3 is CAISNRDYGYTF. The CDR3 DNA follows: TGTGCCATCAGCAACAGGGACTATGGCTACACCTTC.

This clone was seen many times. The J gene is TRBJ2-2, the V gene TRBV10-3, with D perhaps matching TRBD1 or TRBD2 (5 bases each). V was shortened by 8 bases and J by 14 bases, with 15 bases between the two germline ends. This CDR3 spans 11 amino acids. Germline CDR1 is ENHRY and CDR2 is SYGVKD. CDR3 in DNA: TGTGCCATCTGGGACGACCGCACCCTGTTTTTT. It yields the protein CAIWDDRTLFF.

The chain is built from TRBV28 and TRBJ1-1; 7 positions agree with TRBD1. The germline gives CDR1 MDHEN, CDR2 SYDVKM. The CDR3 is 12 amino acids. V gave up 6 bases and J gave up 13 bases; unmatched junction bases: 11. The CDR3 loop is CASSRGTARGFF. The CDR3 DNA sequence: TGTGCCAGCAGCCGAGGGACAGCACGGGGTTTCTTT.

This chain uses TRBV19 with TRBJ2-5, with 8 bases identical to TRBD1. This CDR3 has 14 residues. Unmatched junction bases numbered 8, after V lost 5 bases and J lost 6 bases. Per the germline V gene, CDR1 is LNHDA and CDR2 is SQIVND (reference sequence). CDR3: CASSPGGRGKTQYF. For the CDR3, the DNA is TGTGCCAGTAGTCCAGGGGGCAGGGGTAAGACCCAGTACTTC. The full variable domain, its missing parts supplied by reference TRBV19 and TRBJ2-5, is DGGITQSPKYLFRKEGQNVTLSCEQNLNHDAMYWYRQDPGQGLRLIYYSQIVNDFQKGDIAEGYSVSREKKESFPLTVTSAQKNPTAFYLCASSPGGRGKTQYFGPGTRLLVL.

The chain links TRBV7-2 to TRBJ1-4; D might be TRBD1 (5 bases). V gave up 5 bases and J gave up 8 bases, with 18 bases separating them. Germline values: CDR1 SGHTA, CDR2 FQGNSA. The CDR3 has 15 amino acids. The CDR3: CASSPGPLRSEKLFF. DNA of the CDR3: TGTGCCAGCAGCCCGGGACCCTTAAGAAGCGAAAAACTGTTTTTT.

The J gene is TRBJ1-5, the V gene TRBV10-3; perhaps TRBD1 as D (5 bases). CDR3 length equals 14 residues. Trimming shortened V by 10 bases and J by 0 bases, and 13 bases separated the two germline ends. Germline CDR1 is ENHRY and CDR2 is SYGVKD. For the CDR3, the DNA is TGTGCCACACGGGGGGGGTATAGCAATCAGCCCCAGCATTTT. Protein product: CATRGGYSNQPQHF.